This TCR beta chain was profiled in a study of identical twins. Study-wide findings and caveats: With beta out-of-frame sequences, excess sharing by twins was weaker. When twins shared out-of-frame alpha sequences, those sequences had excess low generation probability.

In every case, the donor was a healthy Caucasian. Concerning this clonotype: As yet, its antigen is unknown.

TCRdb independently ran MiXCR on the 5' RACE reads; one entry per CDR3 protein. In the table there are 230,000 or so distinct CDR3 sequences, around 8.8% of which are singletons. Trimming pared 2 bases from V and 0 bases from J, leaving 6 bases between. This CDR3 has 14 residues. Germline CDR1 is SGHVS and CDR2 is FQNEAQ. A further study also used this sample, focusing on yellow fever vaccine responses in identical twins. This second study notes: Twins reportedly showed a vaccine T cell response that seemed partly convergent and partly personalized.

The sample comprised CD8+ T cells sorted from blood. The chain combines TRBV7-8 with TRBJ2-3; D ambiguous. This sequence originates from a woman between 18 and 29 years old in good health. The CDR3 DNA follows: TGTGCCAGCAGCTTATCCGCTAGCACAGATACGCAGTATTTT. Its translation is CASSLSASTDTQYF.